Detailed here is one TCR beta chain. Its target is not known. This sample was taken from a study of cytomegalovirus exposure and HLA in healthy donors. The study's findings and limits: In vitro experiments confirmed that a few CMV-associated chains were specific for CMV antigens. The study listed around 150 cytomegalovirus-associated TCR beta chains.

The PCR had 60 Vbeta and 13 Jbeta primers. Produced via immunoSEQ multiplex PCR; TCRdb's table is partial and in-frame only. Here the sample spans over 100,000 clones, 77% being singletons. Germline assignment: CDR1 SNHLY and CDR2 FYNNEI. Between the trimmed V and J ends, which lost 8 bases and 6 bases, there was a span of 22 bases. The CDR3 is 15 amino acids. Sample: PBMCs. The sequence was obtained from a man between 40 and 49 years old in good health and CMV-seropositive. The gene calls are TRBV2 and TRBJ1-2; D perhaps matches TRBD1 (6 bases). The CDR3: CASRAEGVLTNGYTF. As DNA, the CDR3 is TGTGCCAGCCGGGCAGAGGGGGTTCTTACCAATGGCTACACCTTC.